These 21 T cell receptor beta chains originate from one sample sequenced in a study of CD8 T cells in ankylosing spondylitis. From the 5' RACE reads, TCRdb called clonotypes with MiXCR, one entry per CDR3 protein. In the table there are about 340,000 distinct CDR3 sequences, 20% of which are singletons. The sequenced sample consisted of blood, either unsorted or a sorted T cell fraction (not recorded which). Source of these receptors: a male donor with ankylosing spondylitis or in good health (not recorded which).

The chain is built from TRBV9 and TRBJ1-5; D is unclear. The CDR3 has 14 residues. The germline V and J ends were trimmed by 4 bases and 0 bases, with 8 bases remaining between them. Germline V lookup: CDR1 SGDLS, CDR2 YYNGEE. The DNA for the CDR3 is TGTGCCAGCAGCCCCTTTGGTAGCAATCAGCCCCAGCATTTT. Encoded protein: CASSPFGSNQPQHF.

This sequence joins TRBV11-2 and TRBJ2-2; D is tentatively TRBD1 or TRBD2 (5 bases each). With 6 bases removed from V and 1 base from J, the gap between germline ends came to 12 bases. The length of the CDR3 is 15 residues. Germline V gene data show CDR1 as SGHAT and CDR2 as FQNNGV. DNA of the CDR3: TGTGCCAGCAGGTCCGGGGACGAGAACACCGGGGAGCTGTTTTTT. Translated: CASRSGDENTGELFF.

This clonotype was seen more than once but under ten times. The V call is TRBV15, the J call TRBJ2-1; D is ambiguous. CDR3 length: 15 residues. Germline lookup yields CDR1 LNHNV and CDR2 YYDKDF (reference sequence). Trimming cost V 4 bases and J 7 bases, with 17 bases left between them. As DNA, the CDR3 is TGTGCCACCAGCACCCCCCAGGACGGACGGAATGAGCAGTTCTTC. Translating gives CATSTPQDGRNEQFF.

V usage is TRBV11-1 and J usage is TRBJ2-3; either TRBD1 or TRBD2 may supply D (5 bases each). This CDR3 comprises 19 residues. Germline assignment: CDR1 SGHAT and CDR2 FQDESV (reference sequence). Trimming shortened V by 5 bases and J by 2 bases, and 26 bases separated the two germline ends. DNA for the CDR3: TGTGCCAGCAGCCATTATCCCCTTCGGGACCGAGCATCCACAGATACGCAGTATTTT. Its translation is CASSHYPLRDRASTDTQYF.

The J gene is TRBJ2-3, the V gene TRBV11-2, with 12 bases identical to TRBD2. V lost 6 bases, J lost 1 base, and 11 bases stayed unmatched. Germline V CDR1 and CDR2: SGHAT, FQNNGV. The CDR3 has 18 amino acids. CDR3 sequence (DNA): TGTGCCAGCAGGCCCCTAGCGGGGGGGGGTGGGGGCACAGATACGCAGTATTTT. It yields the protein CASRPLAGGGGGTDTQYF.

V gene TRBV29-1 combines with J gene TRBJ2-1; the match to TRBD1 covers 12 bases. CDR1 is SQVTM and CDR2 is ANQGSEA in the germline V gene. CDR3 size: 15 residues. The junction had 9 bases not matched to a gene; V was cut back by 6 bases and J by 6 bases. CDR3 amino acids: CSVGTGGNGFNEQFF. DNA of the CDR3: TGCAGCGTAGGGACAGGGGGCAATGGGTTCAATGAGCAGTTCTTC.

In this sample, this clonotype turned up a few times. The J gene is TRBJ1-6, the V gene TRBV9; D perhaps matches TRBD1 (5 bases). With 0 bases removed from V and 10 bases from J, the gap between germline ends came to 11 bases. This CDR3 is built from 14 residues. From germline, CDR1 is SGDLS and CDR2 YYNGEE. CDR3 region: CASSVGDPWSPLHF. The CDR3, as DNA: TGTGCCAGCAGCGTAGGGGACCCCTGGTCACCCCTCCACTTT.

V gene TRBV12-3 or TRBV12-4 combines with J gene TRBJ2-2; 10 positions agree with TRBD2. The CDR3 has 19 residues. Trimming took 7 bases from V and 4 from J; bases not matched to a gene: 18. The CDR3 bases are TGTGCCAGCAACCCCTGGCGACTAGCGGGCCAACGGGGCACCGGGGAGCTGTTTTTT. This translates into CASNPWRLAGQRGTGELFF.

This sequence joins TRBV6-1 and TRBJ2-3, with 12 bases lining up with TRBD2. With V trimmed by 6 bases and J by 0 bases, 7 bases remained unmatched. The length of the CDR3 is 17 residues. Germline V lookup: CDR1 MNHNS, CDR2 SASEGT. CDR3 coding DNA: TGTGCCAGCAGCCTAGCGGGGGGGCCAGCTAGCACAGATACGCAGTATTTT. Its protein product is CASSLAGGPASTDTQYF.

This chain uses TRBV20-1 with TRBJ2-5, with TRBD1 matching over 7 bases. The V gene's germline CDR1 is DFQATT and CDR2 SNEGSKA (reference sequence). The trim removed 2 bases at V and 5 bases at J, leaving 14 bases unmatched. The CDR3 length is 16 residues. Here the CDR3 DNA reads TGCAGTGCTAGACCCAGGGGGACAACGATAGGGGAGACCCAGTACTTC. Protein: CSARPRGTTIGETQYF.

This clonotype was seen only a few times. The chain is built from TRBV11-2 and TRBJ2-1, with D tentatively TRBD1 (5 bases). V was trimmed by 4 bases and J by 4 bases, leaving 11 bases between them. The germline V gene encodes CDR1 SGHAT and CDR2 FQNNGV. This CDR3 is built from 14 residues. CDR3 in DNA: TGTGCCAGCAGCTCAGCTACAGGATACAATGAGCAGTTCTTC. Protein: CASSSATGYNEQFF.

The J gene is TRBJ2-5, the V gene TRBV5-5; 10 bases match TRBD1. The CDR3 loop spans 16 amino acids. Germline-derived CDR1 and CDR2 are SGHKS and YYEKEE (reference sequence). V shed 3 bases and J 0 bases; nucleotides not matched to a gene: 5. DNA of the CDR3: TGTGCCAGCAGCTCGGGGACAGGGGACTACCAAGAGACCCAGTACTTC. Translated, it gives CASSSGTGDYQETQYF.

The rearrangement joins TRBV4-1 to TRBJ2-7, with a possible D match to TRBD1 (6 bases). The V gene lost 1 base and the J gene lost 3 bases, with 10 bases spanning the gap. The germline V gene has CDR1 MGHRA and CDR2 YSYEKL. The CDR3 totals 14 residues. CDR3 in amino acids: CASSQGPGVYEQYF. The CDR3 coding sequence is TGCGCCAGCAGCCAAGGCCCAGGGGTCTACGAGCAGTACTTC.

The chain has TRBV6-1 and TRBJ2-1; 12 nucleotides align to TRBD1. This CDR3 spans 16 amino acids. J was trimmed by 7 bases and V by 2 bases; bases with no gene match: 6. The V gene's germline CDR1 is MNHNS and CDR2 SASEGT. The CDR3 region has the DNA TGTGCCAGCAGTGAAAGGGGGACAGGGGGCCTGAATGAGCAGTTCTTC. This codes for CASSERGTGGLNEQFF.

This sequence joins TRBV5-1 and TRBJ2-7; a weak D match, TRBD1 (5 bases). Germline V CDR1 and CDR2: SGHRS, YFSETQ. V lost 5 bases and J lost 1, with 19 bases in between. The CDR3 runs to 16 residues. The CDR3 loop is CASRDQGVVSSYEQYF. Written as DNA, the CDR3 is TGCGCCAGCAGGGACCAGGGCGTGGTATCGTCCTACGAGCAGTACTTC.

This chain joins TRBV20-1 and TRBJ2-5; no firm D call. Trimming stripped 3 bases from V and 4 bases from J, with 9 bases between. The CDR3 is made up of 12 amino acids. Germline V lookup: CDR1 DFQATT, CDR2 SNEGSKA (reference sequence). The CDR3 here is CSARTERETQYF. In DNA form, the CDR3 reads TGCAGTGCTAGGACGGAGCGAGAGACCCAGTACTTC.

This chain joins TRBV19 and TRBJ2-4; a possible D gene is TRBD2 (5 bases). The CDR3 is made up of 14 amino acids. Trimming stripped 5 bases from V and 7 bases from J, with 15 bases between. Germline values: CDR1 LNHDA, CDR2 SQIVND (reference sequence). The CDR3 sequence is CASSLSDGENIQYF. CDR3 nucleotides: TGTGCCAGTAGTCTCTCGGACGGGGAGAACATTCAGTACTTC.

This clonotype was counted only a few times. The rearrangement joins TRBV7-9 to TRBJ1-1, with D uncertain. V was cut by 5 bases and J by 3 bases, with 16 bases left in between. Looked up from germline, CDR1 is SEHNR and CDR2 is FQNEAQ (reference sequence). The length of the CDR3 is 15 residues. The CDR3 region has the DNA TGTGCCAGCAGCCCCCCGGGATTGAGGGACACTGAAGCTTTCTTT. Its translation is CASSPPGLRDTEAFF.

This clonotype was seen more than once but under ten times. The chain joins TRBV2 to TRBJ2-7, with a possible D match to TRBD2 (6 bases). The V gene's germline CDR1 is SNHLY and CDR2 FYNNEI. Trimming left V 3 bases short and J 4 bases short, with 16 bases between. The CDR3 has 15 residues. The CDR3 sequence is CASSELEAGPYEQYF. The CDR3 DNA reads TGTGCCAGCAGTGAGTTAGAGGCGGGACCTTACGAGCAGTACTTC.

The V gene is TRBV9, the J gene TRBJ2-3; 7 bases are shared with TRBD1. Germline CDR1 reads SGDLS; CDR2 reads YYNGEE. The V and J ends lost 4 bases and 3 bases, in that order; junction bases with no gene match: 5. This CDR3 region has 14 residues. For the CDR3, the DNA is TGTGCCAGCAGCCCCAGGGGGTGGACAGATACGCAGTATTTT. Its translation: CASSPRGWTDTQYF.

This clonotype has more than one count but fewer than ten. The chain uses TRBV6-6 and TRBJ2-7; 10 bases are a match to TRBD2. Germline CDR1 is MNHNY and CDR2 is SVGAGI (reference sequence). The CDR3 has 13 amino acids. Trimming took 5 bases from V and 6 from J; bases not matched to a gene: 4. As DNA, the CDR3 is TGTGCCAGCAGTCGCCGACTAGCGGGCGAGCAGTACTTC. As protein: CASSRRLAGEQYF.